This T cell receptor (beta chain) was identified in a study of blood T cell repertoires in COVID-19. About the study: Samples came from the United States, Italy and Spain, spanning acute and convalescent COVID-19.

This CDR3 region has 14 residues. Per the germline V gene, CDR1 is MDHEN and CDR2 is SYDVKM. The V gene end was trimmed by 6 bases and the J gene end by 3 bases; junction bases not matched to a gene: 8. Libraries were prepared by immunoSEQ multiplex PCR; TCRdb keeps only in-frame clonotypes and omits some of them. This sample has some 260,000 clones; 90% to 95% occur once, and the top ten carry 1.5% to 2%. Recovered status applied to Cohort 3 donors who had two consecutive negative PCRs. It also applied to those with clearance or with symptom resolution. V usage is TRBV28 and J usage is TRBJ2-7; TRBD1 matches 7 bases. This receptor was identified in a woman aged 18-30 years who had recovered from COVID-19. Sequencing input: PBMCs or T cells enriched from blood (not recorded which). The CDR3 spells CASRASGQLYEQYF. The CDR3, as DNA: TGTGCCAGCAGAGCTTCGGGACAGCTCTACGAGCAGTACTTC.